This T cell receptor beta chain was captured by sequencing in a study of cytomegalovirus exposure and HLA in healthy donors. For the study at large: The roughly 120 validation repertoires used the same platform as the approximately 620 first-cohort repertoires (as reported by a later analysis).

With respect to this clone: The antigen remains unidentified.

Clones were read by immunoSEQ multiplex PCR, and TCRdb kept only the in-frame ones, dropping some. This table has fewer than 150,000 clones, around 85% appearing once. Germline lookup yields CDR1 MRHNA and CDR2 SNTAGT. The CDR3 extends over 14 amino acids. V lost 0 bases to trimming and J lost 2 bases, with 6 bases between them. The study, taken as a whole, reports: It was reportedly the case that the classifier diagnosed cytomegalovirus status with high specificity and sensitivity. The CMV antigen specificity of a few CMV-associated chains was confirmed through in vitro analysis. Generally TCR sequences proved uncommon, though certain public TCRs appeared in numerous donors.

J is TRBJ2-3 and V is TRBV6-4; D not resolved. The TCR was taken from a man aged 18 to 35 in good health and CMV-seropositive. Sequenced input: PBMCs. CDR3 nucleotide sequence: TGTGCCAGCAGTGACTCGGCTTCCACAGATACGCAGTATTTT. This sequence encodes CASSDSASTDTQYF.